This TCR beta chain is from a study of early T cells in non-severe SARS-CoV-2 infection. Across the study: Sequencing was performed on bulk RNA from unsorted whole blood, leaving chains unpaired.

Molecules of cDNA were individually given unique molecular identifiers that were attached to them. Each CDR3 protein gets one entry after TCRdb re-called the 5' RACE reads with MiXCR. Of around 66,000 distinct CDR3 sequences in the sample, about 6% were seen once. After removal of 7 bases from V and 2 bases from J, the junction contained 7 bases not matched to a gene. Germline assignment: CDR1 LGHDT and CDR2 YNNKEL (reference sequence). The CDR3 contains 17 residues. This clonotype appeared a few times. Its antigen is not identified. Overall study results and limits: Matches to VDJdb favored anti-spike CD8 responses and missed private and CD4 specificities.

The receptor's source is an adult who was a healthcare worker with PCR-confirmed SARS-CoV-2 infection or an uninfected control (not recorded which). The sample was whole blood, taken at baseline. The chain is built from TRBV3-1 and TRBJ2-1, with TRBD2 matching 14 bases. As DNA, the CDR3 is TGTGCCAGCAAAGGGACTAGCGGGAGTGGGACCTACAATGAGCAGTTCTTC. Amino acid sequence: CASKGTSGSGTYNEQFF.